Listed below are T cell receptor beta chains from one sample, sequenced in a study of T cell responses to AZD1222 COVID-19 vaccine. Libraries were prepared by immunoSEQ multiplex PCR; TCRdb keeps only in-frame clonotypes and omits some of them. Among 120,000 to 150,000 clones, roughly 86% were seen once, and the ten largest hold about 4.9%. This specimen was peripheral blood, taken 28 days after the second dose of the MenACWY control vaccine. These receptors came from an adult who received the MenACWY meningococcal vaccine as a control. Each CDR3 is given with its conserved first and last residue. The order of the fields is clone size, D gene, J gene, V gene, CDR3 DNA, CDR3 protein. A D gene is named only where the DNA matches it firmly. Expanded clones are given a class, and other clones once, few, many or no size at all.

NA NA TRBJ1-1 TRBV19 TGTGCCAGTAGTAAGGTTTCAAACACTGAAGCTTTCTTT CASSKVSNTEAFF
NA NA TRBJ2-5 TRBV11-3 TGTGCCAGCAGCTTAATAACGGTGCGGGGATTGGAGACCCAGTACTTC CASSLITVRGLETQYF
NA NA TRBJ1-2 TRBV5-4 TGTGCCAGCAGGCGACAGGAGGACTATGGCTACACCTTC CASRRQEDYGYTF
NA NA TRBJ2-3 TRBV5-6 TGTGCCAGCAGCCCGGTTGGCCGAGGCACAGATACGCAGTATTTT CASSPVGRGTDTQYF
NA NA TRBJ1-1 TRBV29-1 TGCAGCGTTGTGGAGGACACCCTAAACACTGAAGCTTTCTTT CSVVEDTLNTEAFF
NA TRBD2 TRBJ2-3 TRBV29-1 TGCAGCGTAGGAGAGCGGGAGCTCTTAGGTTCGTGGTCAGATACGCAGTATTTT CSVGERELLGSWSDTQYF
NA TRBD1 TRBJ1-6 TRBV11-3 TGTGCCAGCAGCTTAGGGGGGACAGTAGGGGTTTGGTCACCCCTCCACTTT CASSLGGTVGVWSPLHF
once TRBD2 TRBJ2-3 TRBV24-1 TGTGCCACCAGTGTCCATAGCGGGGGGATCACAGATACGCAGTATTTT CATSVHSGGITDTQYF
NA TRBD2 TRBJ2-7 TRBV29-1 TGCAGCGTTGAATCCGGGGGGGGCAACGAGCAGTACTTC CSVESGGGNEQYF
once NA TRBJ1-3 TRBV12-3/TRBV12-4 TGTGCCAGCAGAAGAAGTGAAGACGTCACCATATATTTT CASRRSEDVTIYF
once NA TRBJ1-3 TRBV18 TGTGCCAGCTCACTAGCGCCATTGGACGGATACTCTGGAAACACCATATATTTT CASSLAPLDGYSGNTIYF
NA TRBD1 TRBJ2-3 TRBV9 TGTGCCAGCAGCGTAGCCATCGGGACAGCCAGCACAGATACGCAGTATTTT CASSVAIGTASTDTQYF
NA NA TRBJ1-2 TRBV12-2 TGTGCAAGTCGCTTATCCGCACGGCAGGGGGATTGCGATGGCTACACCTTC CASRLSARQGDCDGYTF
NA NA TRBJ1-1 TRBV13 TGTGCCAGCAGCCTCCAATCGGGGAACACTGAAGCTTTCTTT CASSLQSGNTEAFF
NA NA TRBJ1-2 TRBV20-1 TGCAGTGCCCTCAGCTCCTATGGCTACACCTTC CSALSSYGYTF
once NA TRBJ2-3 TRBV28 TGTGCCAGCAGTTTCCCTGCGGGCCTGCGGGATACGCAGTATTTT CASSFPAGLRDTQYF
NA NA TRBJ1-3 TRBV2 TGTGCCAGCAGTGTTCAAGGAAACACCATATATTTT CASSVQGNTIYF
NA NA TRBJ2-2 TRBV6-5 TGTGCCAGCAGTAAACAGGGCACCGGGGAGCTGTTTTTT CASSKQGTGELFF
NA NA TRBJ2-7 TRBV6-2/TRBV6-3 TGTGCCAGCAGTTACGGGCTGGGGACCACCTACGAGCAGTACTTC CASSYGLGTTYEQYF
NA NA TRBJ1-1 TRBV29-1 TGCAGCGCCCCAGGTGGGGGGCCCACTGAAGCTTTCTTT CSAPGGGPTEAFF
NA NA TRBJ2-5 TRBV28 TGTGCCAGCAAACACCCGTCCGGGGTGGAGACCCAGTACTTC CASKHPSGVETQYF
NA NA TRBJ1-1 TRBV11-3 TGTGCCAGCAGCGCAGAGGGTGGCACTGAAGCTTTCTTT CASSAEGGTEAFF
NA TRBD1 TRBJ1-5 TRBV6-1 TGTGCCAGCAGGGGACAGGCCAATCAGCCCCAGCATTTT CASRGQANQPQHF
NA NA TRBJ1-3 TRBV19 TGTGCCAGTAGTATAGAAGGGACTGGAAACACCATATATTTT CASSIEGTGNTIYF
NA NA TRBJ1-1 TRBV19 TGTGCCAGTAGACAATCAGGGTTTAAGGACACTGAAGCTTTCTTT CASRQSGFKDTEAFF
NA TRBD1 TRBJ1-6 TRBV5-1 TGCGCCAGCAGCTTGGAGGTCGGGGGACAGTCACCCCTCCACTTT CASSLEVGGQSPLHF
once TRBD1 TRBJ1-6 TRBV2 TGTGCCAGGGGGGGACAGCCGAACCAAGGACCCCTCCACTTT CARGGQPNQGPLHF
few NA TRBJ2-7 TRBV11-2 TGTGCCAGCAGCTCCGACGGACTCTCCTACGAGCAGTACTTC CASSSDGLSYEQYF
once TRBD2 TRBJ2-5 TRBV5-6 TGTGCCAGCAGCTTACGCTGGGGCGGGGGGGCCCGGGTGAGGGAGACCCAGTACTTC CASSLRWGGGARVRETQYF
NA NA TRBJ1-1 TRBV6-2/TRBV6-3 TGTGCCAGCAGTATACAGTCGAACACTGAAGCTTTCTTT CASSIQSNTEAFF
NA NA TRBJ2-5 TRBV2 TGTGCCAGCAGTGACCAGCAAGAGACCCAGTACTTC CASSDQQETQYF
NA NA TRBJ2-3 TRBV28 TGTGCCAGCAGAAACCGGGGAGAAAGCACAGATACGCAGTATTTT CASRNRGESTDTQYF
NA NA TRBJ2-2 TRBV3-1/TRBV3-2 TGTGCCAGTCAAGGGGGGGCTCGGACCGGGGAGCTGTTTTTT CASQGGARTGELFF
NA NA TRBJ2-1 TRBV29-1 TGCAGCGTTCGCAGCTCCTACAATGAGCAGTTCTTC CSVRSSYNEQFF
NA NA TRBJ1-2 TRBV6-5 TGTGCCAGCAGGACAGGCCAACTTAACTATGGCTACACCTTC CASRTGQLNYGYTF
NA TRBD2 TRBJ2-1 TRBV7-2 TGTGCCAGCAGCCAGAATAGCGGGGGGAGGAATGAGCAGTTCTTC CASSQNSGGRNEQFF
NA NA TRBJ1-2 TRBV10-3 TGTGCCATCAGTGAAACCGGGCCCGAGGCTGGCTACACCTTC CAISETGPEAGYTF
few NA TRBJ1-1 TRBV6-2/TRBV6-3 TGTGCCAGCAGTGGCCGGAGACAGGTAGAAGCTTTCTTT CASSGRRQVEAFF
few TRBD1 TRBJ1-2 TRBV4-2 TGTGCCAGCAGCCAAGAATCCTCCGAAACAGGGGGCCTATATGGCTACACCTTC CASSQESSETGGLYGYTF
NA NA TRBJ2-7 TRBV5-1 TGCGCCAGCAGCTTGGGGGGCGGCGAGGGTCGGAACGAGCAGTACTTC CASSLGGGEGRNEQYF
NA NA TRBJ2-5 TRBV18 TGTGCCAGCTCACCGGAGGGACGGACCAAAGAGACCCAGTACTTC CASSPEGRTKETQYF
NA NA TRBJ1-1 TRBV7-9 TGTGCCAGCAGCTCAAGCCCAGGGAACACTGAAGCTTTCTTT CASSSSPGNTEAFF
NA TRBD1 TRBJ2-7 TRBV30 TGTGCCTGGTCCGGGACAGGGGGCTTCGACGAGCAGTACTTC CAWSGTGGFDEQYF
NA NA TRBJ2-1 TRBV27 TGTGCCAGCAGTTTACTGGGTTTTAGGCTAGCAGAAAGCTCCTACAATGAGCAGTTCTTC CASSLLGFRLAESSYNEQFF
NA NA TRBJ1-1 TRBV27 TGTGCCAGCAGTTCCCCGTGGACACCGAGGCCTGAAGCTTTCTTT CASSSPWTPRPEAFF
NA NA TRBJ2-5 TRBV18 TGTGCCAGCTCCCGGAGCAGAAAAGAGACCCAGTACTTC CASSRSRKETQYF
NA TRBD2 TRBJ2-2 TRBV24-1 TGTGCCACCAGTGATCGGACTAGCGGGGGACCAAACACCGGGGAGCTGTTTTTT CATSDRTSGGPNTGELFF
once TRBD2 TRBJ2-3 TRBV4-2 TGTGCCAGCAGCCAAACCGGGACTAGCGGGGCCACAGATACGCAGTATTTT CASSQTGTSGATDTQYF
NA NA TRBJ1-2 TRBV19 TGTGCCAGTAGACAGGGTGTATACGATAACTATGGCTACACCTTC CASRQGVYDNYGYTF
NA NA TRBJ1-6 TRBV6-5 TGTGCCAGCAGTTTTAATTCACCCCTCCACTTT CASSFNSPLHF